Each of the 20 T cell receptor beta chains below was sequenced from the same sample in a study of vaccination and CD4 T cells after COVID-19 (dated by TCRdb to 2022 to 2024). The library was generated by PCR. The sequencer listed for this sample is Illumina iSeq 100. DNA from cultured CD4+ T cells underwent TCR sequencing with the Oncomine TCR Beta short-read assay at the Johns Hopkins FTIC core. TCRdb itself trimmed the public reads at Q25 with fastp, ran MiXCR and retained productive beta chains. Every CDR3 protein is listed once, alongside the most common genes and DNA of its rows. This sample comprises roughly 17,000 distinct CDR3 sequences, roughly 30% of them detected only once. The ten largest clones capture 15% to 19% of the sample. The sample's treatment or condition label, decoded: approximately 11-day PBMC culture with coronavirus spike peptide pools or control peptides (ViraFEST assay).

The antigens of these receptors remain unknown. The sequencing sample was made of cultured CD4+ T cells from blood. These receptors were obtained from a human donor with COVID-19.

This clonotype has just a few counts. V and J are TRBV7-9 and TRBJ2-5, with unresolved D. The germline CDR1 and CDR2 sequences are SEHNR and FQNEAQ (reference sequence). The CDR3 totals 12 residues. V lost 1 base and J lost 5, with 5 bases in between. DNA for the CDR3: TGTGCCAGCAGCTTAGTAGGGGAGACCCAGTACTTC. Translating it yields CASSLVGETQYF.

The chain recombines TRBV7-2 with TRBJ2-1; 13 bases map to TRBD2. V was clipped by 5 bases and J by 6 bases; unmatched bases: 4. Germline loops: CDR1 SGHTA, CDR2 FQGNSA. The CDR3 covers 15 residues. The CDR3 coding sequence is TGTGCCAGCAGCCCCACTAGCGGGGGGGCCAATGAGCAGTTCTTC. This sequence encodes CASSPTSGGANEQFF.

The chain recombines TRBV20-1 with TRBJ1-2, with D uncertain. The CDR3 loop spans 15 amino acids. CDR1 is DFQATT and CDR2 is SNEGSKA in the germline V gene (reference sequence). The V gene lost 2 bases and the J gene lost 7 bases, with 20 bases spanning the gap. The CDR3 is CSARLRSVGFTGYTF. In DNA form, the CDR3 reads TGCAGTGCTAGACTCCGTTCAGTAGGGTTTACTGGCTACACCTTC.

This clonotype was seen a handful of times. The J gene is TRBJ1-5, the V gene TRBV6-5; D not certain. The germline V gene has CDR1 MNHEY and CDR2 SVGAGI. V lost 0 bases to trimming and J lost 0 bases, with 18 bases between them. The length of the CDR3 is 19 residues. The CDR3 sequence: CASSYSRAGGIYSNQPQHF. The CDR3 DNA is TGTGCCAGCAGTTACTCGAGGGCAGGTGGGATCTATAGCAATCAGCCCCAGCATTTT.

This clonotype was recorded a few times. The V gene is TRBV6-1, the J gene TRBJ2-2, with 12 bases fitting TRBD2. With V trimmed by 7 bases and J by 7 bases, 10 bases remained unmatched. Germline assignment: CDR1 MNHNS and CDR2 SASEGT. This CDR3 spans 16 amino acids. The CDR3 bases are TGTGCCAGCAACCCTAGCGGGGGGGCCGTGGGCGGGGAGCTGTTTTTT. Amino acid sequence: CASNPSGGAVGGELFF.

The chain couples TRBV27 to TRBJ2-1, with D perhaps assigned TRBD1 or TRBD2 (5 bases each). Germline CDR1 MNHEY, CDR2 SMNVEV (reference sequence). This CDR3 is built from 14 residues. V was pared by 6 bases and J by 8 bases, with 17 bases between. The CDR3 DNA is TGTGCCAGCAGCGGACGCGCCCGGGACCATGAGCAGTTCTTC. It is translated as CASSGRARDHEQFF.

This clonotype came up a few times. The chain employs TRBV7-2 and TRBJ2-3; 14 bases line up with TRBD2. Germline values: CDR1 SGHTA, CDR2 FQGNSA. V dropped 1 base and J dropped 2; count of bases not matched to a gene: 2. The CDR3 is 17 amino acids. CDR3 loop: CASSLGLAGGVTDTQYF. For the CDR3, the DNA is TGTGCCAGCAGCTTAGGACTAGCGGGGGGGGTCACAGATACGCAGTATTTT. The full variable domain, completed using reference TRBV7-2 and TRBJ2-3, is GAGVSQSPSNKVTEKGKDVELRCDPISGHTALYWYRQSLGQGLEFLIYFQGNSAPDKSGLPSDRFSAERTGGSVSTLTIQRTQQEDSAVYLCASSLGLAGGVTDTQYFGPGTRLTVL.

This clonotype was found a few times. V and J are TRBV4-1 and TRBJ2-2; possibly TRBD2 for D (6 bases). V gave up 1 base and J gave up 7 bases, with 19 bases separating them. Germline values: CDR1 MGHRA, CDR2 YSYEKL. The CDR3 spans 17 residues. CDR3 sequence: CASSQVGQPPGGGELFF. DNA for the CDR3: TGCGCCAGCAGCCAAGTAGGGCAGCCACCCGGGGGCGGGGAGCTGTTTTTT.

CDR3 in amino acids: CASSSGQGPNQPQHF. The DNA of the CDR3 is TGTGCCAGCAGTTCAGGACAGGGGCCCAATCAGCCCCAGCATTTT. V gene TRBV27 combines with J gene TRBJ1-5; 9 bases are a match to TRBD1. The CDR3 has 15 residues. Germline V CDR1 and CDR2: MNHEY, SMNVEV (reference sequence). J lost 3 bases, V lost 4 bases, and 4 bases had no gene match.

The genes are TRBV20-1 and TRBJ1-5; no reliable D call. The CDR3 covers 13 residues. CDR1 and CDR2 from the germline V gene are DFQATT and SNEGSKA (reference sequence). The germline V and J ends were trimmed by 0 bases and 4 bases, with 7 bases remaining between them. The CDR3 sequence: CSARDLLNQPQHF. The CDR3 DNA reads as TGCAGTGCTAGAGATCTTCTGAATCAGCCCCAGCATTTT.

This clonotype was found a few times. This chain connects TRBV27 to TRBJ1-1; D is undetermined. Trimming shortened V by 11 bases and J by 1 base, and 14 bases separated the two germline ends. The CDR3 extends over 13 amino acids. Germline V gives CDR1 MNHEY, CDR2 SMNVEV (reference sequence). The chain's CDR3 is CASTNNKNTEAFF. The CDR3, as DNA: TGTGCCTCAACGAACAACAAGAACACTGAAGCTTTCTTT.

This clonotype turned up a few times. This sequence joins TRBV7-2 and TRBJ1-3, with D possibly being TRBD1 (5 bases). Germline V gives CDR1 SGHTA, CDR2 FQGNSA. V lost 5 bases, J lost 2 bases, and 13 bases lay in between. There are 15 residues in the CDR3. This chain's CDR3 is CASSVQGTAGNTIYF. The CDR3 nucleotides read TGTGCCAGCAGCGTCCAGGGAACGGCTGGAAACACCATATATTTT.

The V and J genes are TRBV12-3 or TRBV12-4 and TRBJ2-6, with TRBD2 as a possible D gene (5 bases). Trimming pared 10 bases from V and 2 bases from J, leaving 9 bases between. The CDR3 has 13 residues. For the CDR3, the DNA is TGTGCCACCCGGGGAGCTGGGGCCAACGTCCTGACTTTC. This encodes CATRGAGANVLTF.

This clonotype was seen a handful of times. This chain connects TRBV7-2 to TRBJ2-7, with TRBD2 as a possible D gene (7 bases). The CDR3 totals 16 residues. The V gene's germline CDR1 is SGHTA and CDR2 FQGNSA. V lost 0 bases, J lost 2 bases, and 14 bases lay in between. The DNA of the CDR3 is TGTGCCAGCAGCTTAGCGTCGAGGGGGGGGCCCTACGAGCAGTACTTC. This encodes CASSLASRGGPYEQYF.

The chain links TRBV20-1 to TRBJ2-7, with 9 bases identical to TRBD1. V lost 3 bases to trimming and J lost 4 bases; unmatched junction nucleotides: 7. CDR3 length equals 14 residues. Germline V lookup: CDR1 DFQATT, CDR2 SNEGSKA (reference sequence). The DNA for the CDR3 is TGCAGTGCTAGGACGGGACAGGGAGGGTACGAGCAGTACTTC. As protein: CSARTGQGGYEQYF.

The rearrangement uses TRBV5-8 and TRBJ2-2; 9 bases agree with TRBD2. Looked up from germline, CDR1 is SGHTS and CDR2 is YDEGEE. V was clipped by 1 base and J by 5 bases; unmatched bases: 6. There are 16 residues in the CDR3. The CDR3 here is CASSLPGTSLTGELFF. CDR3 DNA sequence: TGTGCCAGCAGCTTGCCCGGGACTAGCCTAACCGGGGAGCTGTTTTTT.

The chain carries TRBV20-1 and TRBJ2-1, with D possibly TRBD1 on 5 matching bases. Germline V CDR1 and CDR2: DFQATT, SNEGSKA (reference sequence). Trimming removed 2 bases at V and 3 bases at J, with 14 bases between. The CDR3 runs 15 residues. The CDR3: CSARPRGQGYNEQFF. CDR3 coding DNA: TGCAGTGCTAGACCCCGTGGGCAGGGCTACAATGAGCAGTTCTTC.

This chain uses TRBV4-3 with TRBJ1-1; 7 nucleotides align to TRBD1. This CDR3 is built from 15 residues. The germline CDR1 and CDR2 sequences are LGHNA and YSLEER. After removal of 1 base from V and 7 bases from J, the junction contained 9 bases not matched to a gene. The CDR3 is CASSQGTTGAGEAFF. CDR3 sequence (DNA): TGCGCCAGCAGCCAAGGAACCACAGGGGCAGGTGAAGCTTTCTTT.

This chain joins TRBV12-3 or TRBV12-4 and TRBJ2-5, with 7 nucleotides matching TRBD2. This CDR3 is 14 amino acids long. The junction had 3 bases not matched to a gene; V was cut back by 4 bases and J by 1 base. The DNA for the CDR3 is TGTGCCAGCAGTTGGGGGACTATCCAAGAGACCCAGTACTTC. Protein product: CASSWGTIQETQYF.

This rearrangement joins TRBV20-1 to TRBJ2-1, with D maybe TRBD1 (6 bases). With 0 bases removed from V and 6 bases from J, the gap between germline ends came to 6 bases. The germline CDR1 and CDR2 sequences are DFQATT and SNEGSKA (reference sequence). This CDR3 region has 12 residues. The CDR3 here is CSARDRGNEQFF. The CDR3 coding sequence is TGCAGTGCTAGAGACAGGGGCAATGAGCAGTTCTTC.